The 30 T cell receptor beta chains below all came from one sample that was sequenced in a study of spatial heterogeneity in lung cancer. Time point described: sample taken at primary tumor resection. Sequencing of whole RNA from tumor, nontumor lung or frozen PBMC involved no sorting. Each CDR3 protein gets one entry after TCRdb re-called the 5' RACE reads with MiXCR. The sample has about 82,000 distinct CDR3 sequences; over 10% are singletons. The sequences come from PBMCs, collected at surgery. The receptors originated from a male donor with early-stage non-small cell lung cancer.

In this sample, this clonotype is medium-sized. This chain joins TRBV7-9 and TRBJ1-1; D unclear. Germline V CDR1 and CDR2: SEHNR, FQNEAQ (reference sequence). V shed 2 bases and J shed 0 bases, with 4 bases lying between them. This CDR3 region has 13 residues. The DNA of the CDR3 is TGTGCCAGCAGCTTAAGCGTGAACACTGAAGCTTTCTTT. Translation: CASSLSVNTEAFF. Filled out from reference TRBV7-9 and TRBJ1-1, the complete variable domain reads DTGVSQNPRHKITKRGQNVTFRCDPISEHNRLYWYRQTLGQGPEFLTYFQNEAQLEKSRLLSDRFSAERPKGSFSTLEIQRTEQGDSAMYLCASSLSVNTEAFFGQGTRLTVV.

This clonotype was counted many times. The chain employs TRBV6-1 and TRBJ1-5; tentatively, D is TRBD1 (5 bases). CDR3 length equals 12 residues. Germline V CDR1 and CDR2: MNHNS, SASEGT. Trimming cost V 5 bases and J 6 bases, with 8 bases left between them. CDR3 sequence (DNA): TGTGCCAGCAGTCGGGGGTCTCAGCCCCAGCATTTT. Amino acids: CASSRGSQPQHF.

The table lists this clonotype with a few counts. J is TRBJ2-2 and V is TRBV29-1, with 13 bases identical to TRBD2. Germline values: CDR1 SQVTM, CDR2 ANQGSEA. The CDR3 is made up of 18 amino acids. V gave up 5 bases and J gave up 0 bases; unmatched junction bases: 9. This CDR3 is CSVLGLAGAFANTGELFF. The CDR3 DNA reads as TGCAGCGTTCTAGGACTAGCGGGGGCGTTCGCGAACACCGGGGAGCTGTTTTTT.

This clonotype showed up just a few times. The chain uses TRBV11-2 and TRBJ1-4, with TRBD1 as a possible D gene (5 bases). V gave up 3 bases and J gave up 5 bases, with 10 bases separating them. Germline V gene lookup returns CDR1 SGHAT and CDR2 FQNNGV. There are 14 residues in the CDR3. This CDR3 reads CASSFTGGNEKLFF. The CDR3 DNA sequence: TGTGCCAGCAGCTTTACAGGAGGAAATGAAAAACTGTTTTTT.

The table lists this clonotype with a few counts. This chain connects TRBV7-8 to TRBJ2-1; TRBD2 is a possible D gene (6 bases). The CDR3 has 17 residues. V dropped 1 base and J dropped 4 bases, with 17 bases sitting between them. From germline, CDR1 is SGHVS and CDR2 FQNEAQ. DNA of the CDR3: TGTGCCAGCAGCTTAGTAGGCGGCGGGGCCCCATACAATGAGCAGTTCTTC. Translating gives CASSLVGGGAPYNEQFF.

This clonotype was observed a handful of times. The J gene is TRBJ2-7, the V gene TRBV27, with D possibly TRBD2 on 5 matching bases. V was clipped by 6 bases and J by 5 bases, with 11 bases between them. CDR3 size: 12 residues. From germline, CDR1 is MNHEY and CDR2 SMNVEV (reference sequence). CDR3 coding DNA: TGTGCCAGCAGCTTCCCCGGGAACGAGCAGTACTTC. This gives the protein CASSFPGNEQYF.

This clonotype was picked up a small number of times. The chain employs TRBV28 and TRBJ2-5; 7 bases align to TRBD1. V gave up 3 bases and J gave up 0 bases; unmatched junction bases: 1. Germline V CDR1 and CDR2: MDHEN, SYDVKM. The CDR3 has 14 amino acids. CDR3 nucleotides: TGTGCCAGCAGTTTGGGACAGTACCAAGAGACCCAGTACTTC. Residues: CASSLGQYQETQYF. Variable domain in full (rest from reference TRBV28 and TRBJ2-5): DVKVTQSSRYLVKRTGEKVFLECVQDMDHENMFWYRQDPGLGLRLIYFSYDVKMKEKGDIPEGYSVSREKKERFSLILESASTNQTSMYLCASSLGQYQETQYFGPGTRLLVL.

The gene calls are TRBV11-2 and TRBJ1-1, with D unresolved. Looked up from germline, CDR1 is SGHAT and CDR2 is FQNNGV. This CDR3 contains 12 residues. V lost 5 bases and J 6 bases, leaving 10 bases between the germline ends. CDR3 in amino acids: CASSPYNSEAFF. In DNA, the CDR3 is TGTGCCAGCAGCCCTTATAACTCTGAAGCTTTCTTT.

The sample holds a few counts of this clonotype. The CDR3 loop reads CASSYSRLAGGFRGTDTQYF. CDR3 nucleotide sequence: TGTGCCAGCAGTTACTCGAGACTAGCGGGGGGGTTCAGGGGCACAGATACGCAGTATTTT. This chain links TRBV6-5 with TRBJ2-3, with 14 bases lining up with TRBD2. CDR1 and CDR2 (germline): MNHEY, SVGAGI. CDR3 length: 20 residues. Trimming cost V 0 bases and J 1 base; bases outside gene matches: 9.

This chain joins TRBV5-4 and TRBJ2-1; D remains unclear. Per germline, CDR1 SGHNT and CDR2 YYREEE (reference sequence). Trimming removed 4 bases from V and 0 bases from J, with 11 bases in between. This CDR3 is 15 amino acids long. CDR3 amino acids: CASSLGRSSYNEQFF. CDR3 DNA: TGTGCCAGCAGCCTCGGACGGAGCTCCTACAATGAGCAGTTCTTC.

The chain links TRBV7-9 to TRBJ2-1, with TRBD1 matching over 8 bases. CDR1 and CDR2 (germline): SEHNR, FQNEAQ (reference sequence). This CDR3 spans 15 amino acids. V was pared by 5 bases and J by 9 bases, with 12 bases of the junction left unmatched. The CDR3 nucleotides read TGTGCCAGCAGCCGGACAGGGCCCTCCCTTAGTGAGCAGTTCTTC. Encoded protein: CASSRTGPSLSEQFF.

This clonotype was seen only a few times. V usage is TRBV5-1 and J usage is TRBJ1-2; D may be TRBD1 (5 bases). V lost 9 bases and J lost 0, with 18 bases in between. This CDR3 has 15 amino acids. CDR1 and CDR2 (germline): SGHRS, YFSETQ. CDR3 nucleotides: TGCGCCACCTCCAGAACAGGCGGCACTAACTATGGCTACACCTTC. Its protein product is CATSRTGGTNYGYTF.

V gene TRBV5-4 combines with J gene TRBJ2-7; weak D call: TRBD1 (6 bases). V was clipped by 1 base and J by 3 bases, with 11 bases between them. This CDR3 has 14 amino acids. Germline V gives CDR1 SGHNT, CDR2 YYREEE (reference sequence). This chain's CDR3 is CASSLYKGDYEQYF. The CDR3 DNA sequence: TGTGCCAGCAGCTTGTACAAGGGGGACTACGAGCAGTACTTC.

The sample holds many counts of this clonotype. The V call is TRBV11-2, the J call TRBJ2-2; TRBD1 agrees at 8 bases. V was clipped by 4 bases and J by 4 bases; unmatched bases: 14. The CDR3 length is 18 residues. Germline V gene data show CDR1 as SGHAT and CDR2 as FQNNGV. CDR3 DNA sequence: TGTGCCAGCAGCTGGATCCGAGGACAGGGCCGTGTCACCGGGGAGCTGTTTTTT. Amino acid sequence: CASSWIRGQGRVTGELFF.

This clonotype was seen a handful of times. The rearrangement links TRBV5-1 to TRBJ1-2, with 7 bases that match TRBD1. The length of the CDR3 is 15 residues. Germline lookup yields CDR1 SGHRS and CDR2 YFSETQ. Trimming at V came to 3 bases and at J to 8 bases, leaving 13 bases not matched to a gene. The CDR3 is CASSSVSGTARGYTF. For the CDR3, the DNA is TGCGCCAGCAGCTCGGTCTCCGGGACAGCCCGAGGCTACACCTTC.

The V gene is TRBV29-1, the J gene TRBJ2-1; TRBD2 aligns across 7 bases. From germline, CDR1 is SQVTM and CDR2 ANQGSEA. V lost 8 bases to trimming and J lost 2 bases; unmatched junction nucleotides: 18. The CDR3 sequence is 17 residues long. In DNA, the CDR3 is TGCAGCACCCTTATCGGGGGAGGGCGTGACGCCTACAATGAGCAGTTCTTC. This encodes CSTLIGGGRDAYNEQFF.

The table lists this clonotype with a few counts. The chain combines TRBV20-1 with TRBJ1-1; no clear D. V lost 7 bases and J lost 8, with 11 bases in between. Looked up from germline, CDR1 is DFQATT and CDR2 is SNEGSKA (reference sequence). This CDR3 is built from 10 residues. The CDR3 DNA reads as TGCAGTGGAGGAACAAGGGAAGCTTTCTTT. Its protein product is CSGGTREAFF.

This clonotype was seen a handful of times. The chain carries TRBV15 and TRBJ1-1; D is perhaps TRBD1 (5 bases). Germline V gives CDR1 LNHNV, CDR2 YYDKDF (reference sequence). CDR3 size: 14 residues. The germline V and J ends were trimmed by 6 bases and 1 base, with 12 bases remaining between them. The CDR3 loop reads CATRNRRGNTEAFF. Here the CDR3 DNA reads TGTGCCACCAGGAACCGTAGGGGGAACACTGAAGCTTTCTTT. Drawing the rest from reference TRBV15 and TRBJ1-1, the complete variable domain is DAMVIQNPRYQVTQFGKPVTLSCSQTLNHNVMYWYQQKSSQAPKLLFHYYDKDFNNEADTPDNFQSRRPNTSFCFLDIRSPGLGDTAMYLCATRNRRGNTEAFFGQGTRLTVV.

In this sample, this clonotype turned up many times. V and J are TRBV6-1 and TRBJ1-5; D unclear. This CDR3 comprises 14 residues. From germline, CDR1 is MNHNS and CDR2 SASEGT. Trimming removed 5 bases at V and 0 bases at J, with 8 bases between. The CDR3 here is CASSLPYSNQPQHF. The CDR3 coding sequence is TGTGCCAGCAGTCTCCCCTATAGCAATCAGCCCCAGCATTTT.

This clonotype was seen a few times. This chain joins TRBV10-3 and TRBJ2-1; tentatively, D is TRBD1 or TRBD2 (5 bases each). Trimming took 4 bases from V and 7 from J, leaving 11 bases between them. CDR3 length: 13 residues. CDR1 ENHRY and CDR2 SYGVKD come from the germline V gene. CDR3 bases: TGTGCCATCAGTGGGGACCGTGGGAATGAGCAGTTCTTC. It is translated as CAISGDRGNEQFF.

This clonotype came up a few times. This chain links TRBV14 with TRBJ1-6; D uncertain. Looked up from germline, CDR1 is SGHDN and CDR2 is FVKESK. V lost 5 bases, J lost 9 bases, and 11 bases lay in between. CDR3 length: 13 residues. The CDR3 DNA reads TGTGCCAGCAGCGTCCAGGATTTTTCACCCCTCCACTTT. Its translation: CASSVQDFSPLHF.

The V call is TRBV6-5, the J call TRBJ2-7; either TRBD1 or TRBD2 may supply D (5 bases each). The germline V gene encodes CDR1 MNHEY and CDR2 SVGAGI. Trimming cost V 0 bases and J 4 bases, with 19 bases left between them. CDR3 length: 17 amino acids. In DNA, the CDR3 is TGTGCCAGCAGTTACTCGCACGGGACCGCCAAGGAGTACGAGCAGTACTTC. Translation: CASSYSHGTAKEYEQYF.

J is TRBJ2-1 and V is TRBV20-1; D remains unclear. Germline CDR1 DFQATT, CDR2 SNEGSKA (reference sequence). This CDR3 contains 13 residues. Trimming pared 3 bases from V and 6 bases from J, leaving 12 bases between. CDR3 sequence (DNA): TGCAGTGCTAGGGTCCCCGGTGTCAATGAGCAGTTCTTC. It yields the protein CSARVPGVNEQFF.

The rearrangement uses TRBV10-3 and TRBJ1-1, with TRBD1 matching over 7 bases. CDR3 length equals 15 residues. J gave up 4 bases and V 1 base, and 6 bases lay outside the gene matches. The germline V gene has CDR1 ENHRY and CDR2 SYGVKD. The CDR3 coding sequence is TGTGCCATCAGTGAGTACAGGGGTGGTAGCACTGAAGCTTTCTTT. It specifies CAISEYRGGSTEAFF.

This clonotype was detected a few times. The chain uses TRBV29-1 and TRBJ2-7, with 13 bases aligning to TRBD2. This CDR3 has 13 residues. Trimming cost V 6 bases and J 4 bases; bases outside gene matches: 3. CDR1 is SQVTM, CDR2 ANQGSEA, per germline. CDR3 protein: CSVALAGGYEQYF. Written as DNA, the CDR3 is TGCAGCGTCGCACTAGCGGGAGGGTACGAGCAGTACTTC.

This clonotype has a count of ten or more. V gene TRBV29-1 combines with J gene TRBJ2-1, with 9 bases fitting TRBD2. Looked up from germline, CDR1 is SQVTM and CDR2 is ANQGSEA. V lost 7 bases to trimming and J lost 5 bases; unmatched junction nucleotides: 12. The CDR3 sequence is 15 residues long. CDR3 sequence (DNA): TGCAGCGCCATGAGACTAGCGGTCCCTAACAATGAGCAGTTCTTC. It codes for CSAMRLAVPNNEQFF.

The CDR3 sequence: CAWSAGWNTEAFF. DNA for the CDR3: TGTGCCTGGAGTGCAGGTTGGAACACTGAAGCTTTCTTT. This chain connects TRBV30 to TRBJ1-1; D not resolved. Germline V CDR1 and CDR2: GTSNPN, SVGIG (reference sequence). V dropped 1 base and J dropped 1 base, with 7 bases sitting between them. The CDR3 is made up of 13 amino acids. The variable domain in full, with the rest retrieved from reference TRBV30 and TRBJ1-1, is SQTIHQWPATLVQPVGSPLSLECTVEGTSNPNLYWYRQAAGRGLQLLFYSVGIGQISSEVPQNLSASRPQDRQFILSSKKLLLSDSGFYLCAWSAGWNTEAFFGQGTRLTVV.

There are a few counts of this clonotype. The chain joins TRBV10-2 to TRBJ2-1; the D gene is possibly TRBD2 (5 bases). This CDR3 is built from 15 residues. With 6 bases removed from V and 7 bases from J, the gap between germline ends came to 19 bases. CDR1 and CDR2 (germline): WSHSY, SAAADI. CDR3 sequence reads: CASRAGELSGNEQFF. Written as DNA, the CDR3 is TGCGCCAGCAGGGCCGGGGAACTTTCTGGGAATGAGCAGTTCTTC.

The chain uses TRBV30 and TRBJ2-1; TRBD1 matches 7 bases. With 3 bases clipped from V and 14 bases from J, the junction kept 13 bases outside the gene matches. Per germline, CDR1 GTSNPN and CDR2 SVGIG (reference sequence). The CDR3 extends over 13 amino acids. CDR3: CAWRRDLGDSEFF. CDR3 DNA: TGTGCCTGGAGACGGGATCTCGGGGACAGTGAGTTCTTC.

In its sample, this clonotype was seen many times. The V call is TRBV28, the J call TRBJ1-6, with 11 positions matching TRBD1. Germline CDR1 MDHEN, CDR2 SYDVKM. J lost 10 bases, V lost 2 bases, and 7 bases had no gene match. The CDR3 contains 16 residues. The CDR3 bases are TGTGCCAGCAGTTTACCCGGGACAGGGGGTTTATCACCCCTCCACTTT. Its protein product is CASSLPGTGGLSPLHF.